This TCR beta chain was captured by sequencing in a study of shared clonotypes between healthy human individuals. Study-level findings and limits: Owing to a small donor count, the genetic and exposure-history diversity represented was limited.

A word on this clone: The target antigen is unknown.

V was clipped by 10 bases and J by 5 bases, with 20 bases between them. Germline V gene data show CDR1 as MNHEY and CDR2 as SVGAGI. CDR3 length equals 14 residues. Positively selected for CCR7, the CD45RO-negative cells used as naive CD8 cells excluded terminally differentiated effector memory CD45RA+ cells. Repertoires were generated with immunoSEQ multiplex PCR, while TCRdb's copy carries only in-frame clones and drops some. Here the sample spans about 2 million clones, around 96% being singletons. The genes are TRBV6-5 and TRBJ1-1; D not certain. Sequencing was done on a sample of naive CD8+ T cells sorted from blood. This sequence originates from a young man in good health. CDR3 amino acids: CATRSGPPGTEAFF. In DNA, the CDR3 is TGTGCCACCAGGTCGGGCCCCCCCGGGACTGAAGCTTTCTTT.